This T cell receptor (beta chain) was recovered during a study of blood T cell repertoires in COVID-19. Overall study: Samples of COVID-19 (acute and convalescent) were obtained from the United States, Italy and Spain.

In the study's own analysis: Counts of nucleated cells, estimated from reference gene primer amplification, were obtained. TCRdb keeps only in-frame clones here, not all; method: immunoSEQ multiplex PCR. That table supplies the V and J calls and clone size; D and trimming were determined from the DNA. The sample lists under 200,000 clones, roughly 80% occurring once. Cohort placement rested on clinical history that participants reported themselves. The V gene lost 0 bases and the J gene lost 9 bases, with 6 bases spanning the gap. Germline CDR1 SEHNR, CDR2 FQNEAQ (reference sequence). There are 12 residues in the CDR3.

The source of this sequence is a woman in her fifties or sixties who had recovered from COVID-19. This chain uses TRBV7-9 with TRBJ1-3; D uncertain. What was sequenced was PBMCs or T cells enriched from blood (not recorded which). The CDR3 loop reads CASSLAGSTIYF. The CDR3 DNA follows: TGTGCCAGCAGCTTAGCCGGGAGCACCATATATTTT.